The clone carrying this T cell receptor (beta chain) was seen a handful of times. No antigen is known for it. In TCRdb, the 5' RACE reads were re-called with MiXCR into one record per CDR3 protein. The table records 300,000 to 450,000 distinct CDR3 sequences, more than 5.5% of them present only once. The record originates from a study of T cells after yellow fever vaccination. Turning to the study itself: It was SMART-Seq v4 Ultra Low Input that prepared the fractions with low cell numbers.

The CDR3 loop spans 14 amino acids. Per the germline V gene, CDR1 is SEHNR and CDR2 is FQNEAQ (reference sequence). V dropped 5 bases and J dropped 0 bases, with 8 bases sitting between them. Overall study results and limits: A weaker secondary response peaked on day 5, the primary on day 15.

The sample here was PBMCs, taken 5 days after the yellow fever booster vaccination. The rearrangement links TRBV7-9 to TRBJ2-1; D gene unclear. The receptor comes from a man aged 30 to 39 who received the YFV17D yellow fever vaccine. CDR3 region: CASSRMSSYNEQFF. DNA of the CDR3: TGTGCCAGCAGCCGGATGAGCTCCTACAATGAGCAGTTCTTC.